The clone carrying this TCR beta chain occurred many times. Its antigen is still unknown. As it was prepared, the TCRbeta library received unique molecular identifiers. MiXCR was run by TCRdb on the PCR reads, yielding one entry per CDR3 protein. The sample includes fewer than 550,000 distinct CDR3 sequences, under 12% of them seen just once. The sample comes from a study of T-cell reconstitution after alpha-beta-depleted transplantation in children. Study results and limitations: Some patients owed their high day-60 TCRbeta diversity to surviving recipient T cells and thymic progenitors. One year after transplant, T-cell counts and diversity came mostly from newly produced T cells. Alpha-beta T cells present about two months after transplant were reported to originate from several hundred expanded graft clones.

Germline V gene data show CDR1 as MNHEY and CDR2 as SMNVEV (reference sequence). The CDR3 extends over 14 amino acids. The V gene lost 5 bases and the J gene lost 4 bases, with 14 bases spanning the gap. The TCR was taken from a child younger than 10 with inherited bone marrow failure, due to receive a stem cell transplant. The sequencing here drew on PBMCs, taken before TCRalphabeta/CD19-depleted stem cell transplant. This sequence joins TRBV27 and TRBJ2-5, with D uncertain. Here the CDR3 reads CASSPLEFRETQYF. The CDR3 region has the DNA TGTGCCAGCAGTCCCTTAGAGTTCCGAGAGACCCAGTACTTC.